This TCR beta chain was recovered during a study of blood T cell repertoires in COVID-19. The overall study: Acute-phase and convalescent COVID-19 samples originated in the United States, Italy and Spain. T cells, B-cell-depleted T cells, or PBMCs provided the cDNA or gDNA that served as material.

The CDR3 contains 14 residues. Germline V gives CDR1 MDHEN, CDR2 SYDVKM. V lost 7 bases and J 5 bases, leaving 17 bases between the germline ends. In the original workflow: Reference gene primer amplification yielded estimated nucleated cell counts. Assay used: immunoSEQ multiplex PCR; TCRdb lists only in-frame clones, some missing. V and J calls and clone size are copied from that table; D and trimming were computed from the DNA. The sample consists of around 27,000 clones, roughly nine tenths of them appearing once. Sequences were obtained from peripheral blood. This sequence originates from a man in his sixties with acute or convalescent COVID-19. J is TRBJ2-5 and V is TRBV28; D is perhaps TRBD2 (5 bases). The CDR3 DNA reads as TGTGCCAGCATCCCTGAGAGGCGGGTGGAGACCCAGTACTTC. It yields the protein CASIPERRVETQYF.